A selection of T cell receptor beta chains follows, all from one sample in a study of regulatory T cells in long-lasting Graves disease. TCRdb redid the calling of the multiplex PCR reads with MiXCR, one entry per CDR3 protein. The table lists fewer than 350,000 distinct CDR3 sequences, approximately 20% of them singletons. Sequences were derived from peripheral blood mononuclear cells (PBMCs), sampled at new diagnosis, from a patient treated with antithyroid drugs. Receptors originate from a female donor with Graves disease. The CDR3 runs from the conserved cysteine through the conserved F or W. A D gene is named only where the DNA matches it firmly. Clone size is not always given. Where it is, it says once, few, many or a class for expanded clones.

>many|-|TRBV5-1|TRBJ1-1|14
TGCGCCAGCAGCTTGAGTGGTCACTTCACTGAAGCTTTCTTT
CASSLSGHFTEAFF
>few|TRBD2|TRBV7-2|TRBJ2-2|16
TGTGCCAGCAGCCTAGGACTAGCGACTAACACCGGGGAGCTGTTTTTT
CASSLGLATNTGELFF
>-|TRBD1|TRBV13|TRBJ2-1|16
TGTGCCAGCAGCTGGGCCGGGACAGGCCTCTACAATGAGCAGTTCTTC
CASSWAGTGLYNEQFF
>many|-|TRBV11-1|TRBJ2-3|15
TGTGCCAGCACCTGGATGAGCGGGCTGCCAGATACGCAGTATTTT
CASTWMSGLPDTQYF
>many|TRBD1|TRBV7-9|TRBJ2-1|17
TGTGCCAGCAGCCGACTGACAGGGTGGAGCTCCTACAATGAGCAGTTCTTC
CASSRLTGWSSYNEQFF
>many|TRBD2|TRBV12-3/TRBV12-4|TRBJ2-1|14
TGTGCCAGCAGTTTTCGGACTAGCCAGAATGAGCAGTTCTTC
CASSFRTSQNEQFF
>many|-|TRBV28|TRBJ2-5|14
TGTGCCAGCAGTTTTGAGCCAGGTAGCGAGACCCAGTACTTC
CASSFEPGSETQYF
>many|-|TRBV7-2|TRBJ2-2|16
TGTGCCAGCAGTCCAAGTGGGAGCCGTGGCACCGGGGAGCTGTTTTTT
CASSPSGSRGTGELFF
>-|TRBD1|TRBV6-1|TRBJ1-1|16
TGTGCCAGCAGGCCTGGGACAGTTGCGCAGGTCACTGAAGCTTTCTTT
CASRPGTVAQVTEAFF
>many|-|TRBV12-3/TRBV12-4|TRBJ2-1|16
TGTGCCAGCAGTCCCGCAGGACGGTCCATCTACAATGAGCAGTTCTTC
CASSPAGRSIYNEQFF
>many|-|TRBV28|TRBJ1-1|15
TGTGCCAGCAGTTTAGGGGGTCAAGGGGCACGTGAAGCTTTCTTT
CASSLGGQGAREAFF
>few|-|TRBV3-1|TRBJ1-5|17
TGTGCCAGCAGCCCCGGGTTTCAGGGTTATAGCAATCAGCCCCAGCATTTT
CASSPGFQGYSNQPQHF
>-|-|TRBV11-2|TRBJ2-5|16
TGTGCCAGCAGCTCGCGTAGCGGCCTCAGGGGGGAGACCCAGTACTTC
CASSSRSGLRGETQYF
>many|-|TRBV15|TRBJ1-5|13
TGTGCCACCAGCAGAGATAGACAGTCCCGCCAGCATTTT
CATSRDRQSRQHF
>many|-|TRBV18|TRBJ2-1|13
TGTGCCAGCTCACCCACAATCGACAATGAGCAGTTCTTC
CASSPTIDNEQFF
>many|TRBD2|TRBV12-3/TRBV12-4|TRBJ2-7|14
TGTGCCAGCAGCTTCCCGGGGGGGGCCTACGAGCAGTACTTC
CASSFPGGAYEQYF
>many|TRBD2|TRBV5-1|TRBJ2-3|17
TGCGCCAGCAGCTTGGAGGGACTAGCGGGCTACACAGATACGCAGTATTTT
CASSLEGLAGYTDTQYF
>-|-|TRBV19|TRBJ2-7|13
TGTGCCACTTCGCAGACAGGAGGCTACGAGCAGTACTTC
CATSQTGGYEQYF
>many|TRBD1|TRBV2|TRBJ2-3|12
TGTGCCAGCAGACGGACAGGGAATACGCAGTATTTT
CASRRTGNTQYF
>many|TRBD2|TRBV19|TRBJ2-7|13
TGTGCCAGTAGTCCCGATAGCGGGTACGAGCAGTACTTC
CASSPDSGYEQYF
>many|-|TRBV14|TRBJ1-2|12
TGTGCCAGCAGCCAAGACCGGACGGGCTACACCTTC
CASSQDRTGYTF
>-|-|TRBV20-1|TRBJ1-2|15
TGCAGTGCAAGGGACGGACTCTCAGCTAACTATGGCTACACCTTC
CSARDGLSANYGYTF
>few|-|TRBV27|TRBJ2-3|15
TGTGTCAGCAGTCCGCAGGTCGTACGCACAGATACGCAGTATTTT
CVSSPQVVRTDTQYF
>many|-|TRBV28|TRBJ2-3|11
TGTGCCAGCAGAGGGTTAGAGACGCAGTATTTT
CASRGLETQYF
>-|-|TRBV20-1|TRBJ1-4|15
TGCAGTGCTAGAGATCCCACGGGACCCCTCGAAAAACTGTTTTTT
CSARDPTGPLEKLFF
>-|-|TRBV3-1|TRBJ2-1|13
TGTGCCAGCAGTCCCCAATGGGGGGATGAGCAGTTCTTC
CASSPQWGDEQFF
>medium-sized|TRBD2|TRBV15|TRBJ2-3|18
TGTGCCACCAGCAGAGATACTTTAGCGGGAGCGCCGCAAGATACGCAGTATTTT
CATSRDTLAGAPQDTQYF
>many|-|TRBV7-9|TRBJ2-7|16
TGTGCCAGCAGCTTAGCCTCGGCTAGCACCTCCTACGAGCAGTACTTC
CASSLASASTSYEQYF
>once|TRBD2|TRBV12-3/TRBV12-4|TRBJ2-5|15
TGTGCCAGCAGTTTAACGGGACTAGGAGGGGAGACCCAGTACTTC
CASSLTGLGGETQYF
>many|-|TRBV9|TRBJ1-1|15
TGTGCCAGCAGCATCCCGGAGGGGGAGAACACTGAAGCTTTCTTT
CASSIPEGENTEAFF
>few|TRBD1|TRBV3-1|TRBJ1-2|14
TGTGCCAGCAGAACACAGGGGCATTTCTATGGCTACACCTTC
CASRTQGHFYGYTF
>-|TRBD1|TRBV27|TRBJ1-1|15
TGTGCCAGCAGTGTAGGACAGGGAACGGTCACTGAAGCTTTCTTT
CASSVGQGTVTEAFF